This TCR beta chain was retrieved from a study of blood T cell repertoires in COVID-19. The method was immunoSEQ multiplex PCR; TCRdb's version includes in-frame clones alone and lacks a portion of them. The profile shows some 490,000 clones, approximately 86% of them singletons. The ends lost 4 bases at V and 4 bases at J; junction bases unmatched: 6. Germline CDR1 is SEHNR and CDR2 is FQNEAQ (reference sequence). The CDR3 is 15 amino acids. The sequenced sample was PBMCs or T cells enriched from blood (not recorded which). The sequence was collected from a woman aged 55-75 years who had recovered from COVID-19. The gene calls are TRBV7-9 and TRBJ1-3; TRBD1 aligns across 8 bases. In DNA, the CDR3 is TGTGCCAGCAGCTCCACCGACAGGGGCGGAAACACCATATATTTT. It codes for CASSSTDRGGNTIYF.